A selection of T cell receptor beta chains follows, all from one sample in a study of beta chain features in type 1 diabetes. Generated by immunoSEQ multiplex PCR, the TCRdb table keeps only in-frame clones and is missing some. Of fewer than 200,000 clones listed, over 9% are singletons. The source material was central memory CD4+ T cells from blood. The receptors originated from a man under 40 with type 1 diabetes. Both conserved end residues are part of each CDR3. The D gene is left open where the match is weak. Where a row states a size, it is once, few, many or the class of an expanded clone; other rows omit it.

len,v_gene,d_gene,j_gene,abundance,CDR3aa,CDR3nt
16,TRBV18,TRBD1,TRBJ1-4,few,CASSATGARTNEKLFF,TGTGCCAGCTCAGCAACAGGGGCGAGAACTAATGAAAAACTGTTTTTT
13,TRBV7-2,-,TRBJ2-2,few,CASSLDVLGELFF,TGTGCCAGCAGCTTAGATGTTCTCGGGGAGCTGTTTTTT
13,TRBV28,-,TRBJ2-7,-,CASSWLAAYEQYF,TGTGCCAGCAGTTGGCTCGCTGCTTACGAGCAGTACTTC
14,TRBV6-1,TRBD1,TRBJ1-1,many,CASSVGQRNTEAFF,TGTGCCAGCAGTGTGGGACAGAGGAACACTGAAGCTTTCTTT
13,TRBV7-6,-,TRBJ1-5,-,CASSLALGQPQHF,TGTGCCAGCAGCTTAGCGCTCGGGCAGCCCCAGCATTTT
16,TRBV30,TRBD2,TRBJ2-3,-,CAWSRRASGYTDTQYF,TGTGCCTGGAGTCGTCGCGCTAGCGGGTACACAGATACGCAGTATTTT
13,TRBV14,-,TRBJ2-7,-,CASSQLRGMGQYF,TGTGCCAGCAGCCAACTACGGGGAATGGGGCAGTACTTC
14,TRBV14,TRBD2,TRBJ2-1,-,CASSQLAGYNEQFF,TGTGCCAGCAGCCAACTAGCGGGCTACAATGAGCAGTTCTTC
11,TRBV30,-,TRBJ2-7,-,CAWSRGYEQYF,TGTGCCTGGAGTAGAGGTTACGAGCAGTACTTC
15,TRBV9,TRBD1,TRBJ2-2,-,CASSVRGQFTGELFF,TGTGCCAGCAGCGTTCGGGGACAGTTCACCGGGGAGCTGTTTTTT
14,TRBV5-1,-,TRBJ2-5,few,CASSSAASEETQYF,TGCGCCAGCAGCAGTGCTGCTAGTGAGGAGACCCAGTACTTC
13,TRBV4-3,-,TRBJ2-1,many,CASSQDVGEGPFF,TGCGCCAGCAGCCAAGATGTCGGGGAAGGACCGTTCTTC
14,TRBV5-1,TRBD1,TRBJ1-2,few,CASSNRTGGYGYTF,TGCGCCAGCAGCAACCGGACAGGGGGGTATGGCTACACCTTC
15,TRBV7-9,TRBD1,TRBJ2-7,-,CASSLRGQGNWEQYF,TGTGCCAGCAGCTTAAGGGGACAGGGTAATTGGGAGCAGTACTTC
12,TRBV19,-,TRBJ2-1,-,CASSTLTDEQFF,TGTGCCAGTAGTACACTGACAGATGAGCAGTTCTTC
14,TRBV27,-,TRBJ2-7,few,CASSFRDGGYEQYF,TGTGCCAGCAGTTTCCGGGACGGGGGCTACGAGCAGTACTTC
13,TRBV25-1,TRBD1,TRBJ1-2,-,CASSDSDRAGYTF,TGTGCCAGCAGTGACTCTGACAGGGCTGGCTACACCTTC
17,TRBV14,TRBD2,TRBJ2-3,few,CASSQDSASGPLDTQYF,TGTGCCAGCAGCCAAGATTCGGCTAGCGGTCCTTTAGATACGCAGTATTTT
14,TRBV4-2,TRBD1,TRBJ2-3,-,CASSQGQGGDTQYF,TGTGCCAGCAGCCAAGGACAGGGGGGGGATACGCAGTATTTT
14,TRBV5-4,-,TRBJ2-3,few,CASSSYRSTDTQYF,TGTGCCAGCAGCTCGTATAGGAGTACAGATACGCAGTATTTT
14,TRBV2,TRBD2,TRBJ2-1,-,CASTGLAVVVKQFF,TGTGCCAGCACAGGACTAGCGGTTGTCGTGAAGCAGTTCTTC
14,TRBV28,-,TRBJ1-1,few,CASSHEIGDTEAFF,TGTGCCAGCAGTCACGAGATAGGGGACACTGAAGCTTTCTTT
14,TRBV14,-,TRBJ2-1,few,CASSQALSYNEQFF,TGTGCCAGCAGCCAAGCTCTATCCTACAATGAGCAGTTCTTC
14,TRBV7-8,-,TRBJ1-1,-,CASSLARDGTEAFF,TGTGCCAGCAGCTTAGCTCGGGATGGCACTGAAGCTTTCTTT
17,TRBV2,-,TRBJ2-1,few,CASSLRRTGETNNEQFF,TGTGCCAGCAGCCTCCGACGGACGGGGGAAACTAACAATGAGCAGTTCTTC
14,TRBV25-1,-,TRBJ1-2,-,CASSEPGTNYGYTF,TGTGCCAGCAGTGAACCAGGGACTAACTATGGCTACACCTTC
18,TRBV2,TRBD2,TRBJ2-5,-,CASSEWETSGRVKETQYF,TGTGCCAGCAGTGAATGGGAGACTAGCGGGAGGGTAAAAGAGACCCAGTACTTC
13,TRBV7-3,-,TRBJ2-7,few,CASSSGTSGEQYF,TGTGCCAGCAGCTCCGGGACTTCGGGGGAGCAGTACTTC
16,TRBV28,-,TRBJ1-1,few,CASSSLARPGGTEAFF,TGTGCCAGCAGTTCCTTGGCGCGCCCTGGAGGCACTGAAGCTTTCTTT
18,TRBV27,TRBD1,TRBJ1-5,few,CASSADRDRGGSNQPQHF,TGTGCCAGCAGCGCCGACCGGGACAGGGGAGGGAGCAATCAGCCCCAGCATTTT
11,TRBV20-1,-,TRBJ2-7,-,CSASSSYEQYF,TGCAGTGCTAGTAGCTCCTACGAGCAGTACTTC
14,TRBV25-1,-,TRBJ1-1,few,CASSEYRGTAEAFF,TGTGCCAGCAGTGAATACAGGGGTACGGCTGAAGCTTTCTTT
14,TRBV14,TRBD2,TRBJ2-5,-,CASSLSGRRETQYF,TGTGCCAGCAGCCTTAGCGGGAGGAGAGAGACCCAGTACTTC
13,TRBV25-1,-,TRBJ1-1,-,CASSEAGRTEAFF,TGTGCCAGCAGTGAAGCAGGGAGGACTGAAGCTTTCTTT
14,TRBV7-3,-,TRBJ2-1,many,CASSLSGSGPEQFF,TGTGCCAGCAGCTTAAGTGGTAGCGGACCCGAGCAGTTCTTC